These T cell receptor beta chains were read from a single sample in a study of blood T cells in healthy people across ages. TCRdb re-derived calls from the 5' RACE reads in MiXCR, one entry per CDR3 protein. The sample consists of about 680,000 distinct CDR3 sequences, approximately 49% of them appearing once. The sample consisted of blood. These receptors originate from an older woman in good health. The CDR3 runs from the conserved cysteine through the conserved F or W. Size tells how often a clone was seen (once, few, many) or the class of an expanded clone, and some rows leave it out.

j_gene,abundance,v_gene,len,CDR3aa
TRBJ2-1,-,TRBV28,16,CASRYSSGGSYNEQFF
TRBJ2-1,-,TRBV7-6,14,CASSLADVYNEQFF
-,-,TRBV7-9,17,CASSSPGLRPFSYEQFF
TRBJ1-6,-,TRBV7-2,16,CASSASTGGRNSPLHF
TRBJ2-7,-,TRBV7-2,15,CASRPGTGGFWEQYF
TRBJ1-2,-,TRBV4-1,13,CASSQGGRYGYTF
TRBJ2-4,many,TRBV20-1,13,CSARAALENIQYF
-,-,TRBV20-1,14,CSARSSGGFYEQYF
TRBJ2-3,-,TRBV29-1,14,CSVEGDSSADAQYF
TRBJ2-7,-,TRBV10-3,13,CAISRTSGTEQYF
TRBJ2-1,-,TRBV10-3,16,CAIGGAGTSGFNEQFF
-,-,TRBV2,13,CASRPGTSETQYF
TRBJ2-3,-,TRBV6-4,14,CASSRERNTDTQYF
TRBJ2-5,-,TRBV28,13,CASKGIRDNEQYF
TRBJ2-1,-,TRBV3-1,20,CASSQDYLAGGTISYNEQFF
TRBJ2-5,-,TRBV5-1,18,CASSPRPSTSGRRNEQYF
-,-,TRBV7-8,18,CASSVGLAGGGAAETQYF
TRBJ2-7,few,TRBV29-1,13,CSVVITSGSEQYF
TRBJ2-1,-,TRBV2,15,CASRGTSGGYNEQFF
TRBJ2-1,once,TRBV20-1,14,CSAEAESSYNEQFF
TRBJ1-1,-,TRBV7-6,13,CASSSQINTEAFF
TRBJ1-1,-,TRBV7-9,14,CASSFFGPNTEAFF
TRBJ1-2,-,TRBV11-1,12,CASGGRSYGYTF
TRBJ2-1,once,TRBV11-2,17,CASSLVGSISTYNEQFF
TRBJ2-2,-,TRBV3-1,13,CASSPDALGELFF
TRBJ2-7,-,TRBV7-6,14,CASSSEGQGYEQYF
TRBJ1-1,few,TRBV18,15,CASSPSVLGNTEAFF
TRBJ1-4,-,TRBV29-1,13,CSALDRWDEKLFF
TRBJ1-4,-,TRBV28,14,CASSFQTTNEKLFF
TRBJ2-1,-,TRBV6-1,17,CASKRGTGRSRSNEQFF
TRBJ2-1,-,TRBV9,14,CASSGGLAVNEQFF
TRBJ2-1,-,TRBV11-2,13,CASSALSYNEQFF
TRBJ2-5,few,TRBV9,15,CASSLQGQAQETQYF
TRBJ2-1,-,TRBV10-2,17,CASSASGTAYSYNEQFF